These T cell receptor beta chains were read from a single sample in a study of OX40 agonist ivuxolimab in advanced cancers. The assay was immunoSEQ multiplex PCR, and TCRdb's table has in-frame clones only and misses some. The data contain roughly 36,000 clones, about 73% of them singletons. Sequenced material: CD4+ or CD8+ T cells sorted from blood, taken in a trial of the OX40 agonist ivuxolimab. These receptors were taken from an adult with an advanced solid tumor such as melanoma, head and neck, liver or kidney cancer. The CDR3 runs from the conserved cysteine through the conserved F or W. Each record gives: V gene, clone size, CDR3 length, D gene, J gene, CDR3 DNA, CDR3 protein. D genes are given only for firm matches. Clone size is given for some rows only: seen once, a few or many times, or a class if the clone is expanded.

TRBV6-6	NA	15	TRBD1	TRBJ1-1	TGTGCCAGCAGTTACTCGGACAGGGCGCGCACTGAAGCTTTCTTT	CASSYSDRARTEAFF
TRBV28	NA	12	NA	TRBJ1-6	TGTGCCAGCAGTTTGGCAGGGTCGGCCCTCCACTTT	CASSLAGSALHF
TRBV7-2	NA	14	NA	TRBJ2-1	TGTGCCAGCAGCTGGCATGGAGCCTACAATGAGCAGTTCTTC	CASSWHGAYNEQFF
TRBV9	NA	13	NA	TRBJ2-3	TGTGCCAGCAGCGTCCAGGGCTCAGATACGCAGTATTTT	CASSVQGSDTQYF
TRBV2	few	13	TRBD1	TRBJ1-2	TGTGCCAGCAGGTTTGACAGGGACTATGGCTACACCTTC	CASRFDRDYGYTF
TRBV13	NA	15	TRBD2	TRBJ2-1	TGTGCCAGCAGCGGGGGACTAGCGGGGACATATGAGCAGTTCTTC	CASSGGLAGTYEQFF
TRBV7-9	NA	12	NA	TRBJ1-3	TGTGCCAGCAGCTTGACTGGAAACACCATATATTTT	CASSLTGNTIYF
TRBV30	medium-sized	13	TRBD1	TRBJ1-1	TGTGCCTGGAGAACAGGGGGCCTTCGGGAAGCTTTCTTT	CAWRTGGLREAFF
TRBV10-1	few	13	NA	TRBJ2-5	TGCGCCAGCAGCAACCTAGGGCAAGAGACCCAGTACTTC	CASSNLGQETQYF
TRBV6-6	NA	15	TRBD2	TRBJ2-5	TGTGCCAGCAGTTACTGGGCGGGGGTTGGGGAGACCCAGTACTTC	CASSYWAGVGETQYF
TRBV4-2	once	12	NA	TRBJ2-3	TGTGCCAGCAGCCCAGGCACAGATACGCAGTATTTT	CASSPGTDTQYF
TRBV27	NA	13	NA	TRBJ2-3	TGTGCCAGCAGTTGGACAGACACAGATACGCAGTATTTT	CASSWTDTDTQYF
TRBV5-1	few	16	NA	TRBJ2-4	TGCGCCAGCAGCTTGGAATTGATAGGGGTTAAAAACATTCAGTACTTC	CASSLELIGVKNIQYF
TRBV20-1	NA	11	NA	TRBJ1-2	TGCAGTGCTACGGACGGATATGGCTACACCTTC	CSATDGYGYTF
TRBV6-5	NA	14	TRBD1	TRBJ1-5	TGTGCCAGCAGACTACAGGGGGCAGGGCAGCCCCAGCATTTT	CASRLQGAGQPQHF